This TCR beta chain was identified in a study of PD-1 blockade in classical Hodgkin lymphoma. Study-level findings and limits: As was reported, newly diagnosed patients showed lower baseline TCR diversity than healthy donors did.

Details on this clone: Its target is unknown.

The junction had 7 bases not matched to a gene; V was cut back by 4 bases and J by 5 bases. The CDR3 is 15 residues long. CDR1 is SGHTA, CDR2 FQGNSA, per germline. The method was immunoSEQ multiplex PCR; TCRdb's version includes in-frame clones alone and lacks a portion of them. Among some 22,000 clones listed, around 68% were seen once. Time point of the sample: cycle 4 day 1 (C4D1), after six to seven weeks of nivolumab. All patients experienced relapse after autologous stem cell transplantation, and brentuximab vedotin exposure was variable. Thawed PBMCs were the source of CD4+ T cells, purified by magnetic negative selection.

The chain links TRBV7-2 to TRBJ2-2, with 7 nucleotides matching TRBD1. The sequence was obtained from a human donor with classical Hodgkin lymphoma. This specimen consisted of CD4+ T cells from blood, obtained before the fourth cycle of nivolumab. The CDR3 spells CASSSPTGWTGELFF. In DNA form, the CDR3 reads TGTGCCAGCAGCTCACCGACAGGGTGGACCGGGGAGCTGTTTTTT.